The 32 T cell receptor beta chains presented below share a single source sample, sequenced in a study of graft-versus-host responses after intestinal transplantation. Using immunoSEQ multiplex PCR, the repertoire was profiled, and TCRdb retains in-frame clones only, with some absent. Of 90,000 to 150,000 clones detected, over 85% appear once; the ten largest clones hold around 0.12%. These receptors are not linked to any known antigen. The sample here was unstimulated CD4+ T cells sorted from spleen or lymph node cells, taken before intestinal transplant. The receptors derive from a human donor who received an intestinal transplant.

The chain uses TRBV10-1 and TRBJ2-1; 8 bases align to TRBD1. This CDR3 region has 14 residues. CDR1 is WNHNN and CDR2 is SYGVQD in the germline V gene (reference sequence). V was pared by 4 bases and J by 4 bases, with 3 bases of the junction left unmatched. The CDR3 is CASSAGTGYNEQFF. CDR3 in DNA: TGCGCCAGCAGTGCCGGGACAGGATACAATGAGCAGTTCTTC.

The V and J genes are TRBV19 and TRBJ1-2; the D is unclear. Between the trimmed V and J ends, which lost 4 bases and 4 bases, there was a span of 13 bases. CDR3 size: 14 residues. Per the germline V gene, CDR1 is LNHDA and CDR2 is SQIVND (reference sequence). CDR3 DNA sequence: TGTGCCAGTAGTACGTACGGGCGGAGCTATGGCTACACCTTC. Protein: CASSTYGRSYGYTF.

J is TRBJ2-1 and V is TRBV28; TRBD1 matches at 7 bases. V lost 6 bases to trimming and J lost 0 bases; unmatched junction nucleotides: 8. Germline CDR1 is MDHEN and CDR2 is SYDVKM. CDR3 size: 16 residues. The CDR3, as DNA: TGTGCCAGCAGCTCCGGGACAGCGAGCTCCTACAATGAGCAGTTCTTC. Encoded protein: CASSSGTASSYNEQFF.

This clone was seen only a few times. The rearrangement links TRBV10-2 to TRBJ2-2; D is possibly TRBD1 (7 bases). CDR1 WSHSY and CDR2 SAAADI come from the germline V gene. This CDR3 is 16 amino acids long. V lost 4 bases to trimming and J lost 8 bases, with 20 bases between them. The CDR3 nucleotides are TGCGCCAGCAGTGGAGCCGGGACAGCGGGCGTGGGGGAGCTGTTTTTT. It yields the protein CASSGAGTAGVGELFF.

V is TRBV7-9 and J is TRBJ1-4, with 7 positions matching TRBD1. J gave up 12 bases and V 4 bases, and 11 bases lay outside the gene matches. Germline CDR1 SEHNR, CDR2 FQNEAQ (reference sequence). The CDR3 is 14 amino acids. CDR3 amino acids: CASSYRDGGQELFF. The CDR3 DNA follows: TGTGCCAGCAGCTACCGGGACGGAGGACAGGAACTGTTTTTT.

This rearrangement joins TRBV30 to TRBJ2-4; D is perhaps TRBD1 (6 bases). Germline assignment: CDR1 GTSNPN and CDR2 SVGIG (reference sequence). There are 15 residues in the CDR3. The V gene lost 2 bases and the J gene lost 0 bases, with 11 bases spanning the gap. CDR3 coding DNA: TGTGCCTGGAGTCTGCAGGGGTTAGCCAAAAACATTCAGTACTTC. The encoded protein is CAWSLQGLAKNIQYF. The full variable domain, completed using reference TRBV30 and TRBJ2-4, is SQTIHQWPATLVQPVGSPLSLECTVEGTSNPNLYWYRQAAGRGLQLLFYSVGIGQISSEVPQNLSASRPQDRQFILSSKKLLLSDSGFYLCAWSLQGLAKNIQYFGAGTRLSVL.

CDR3: CGAAGYNEQFF. CDR3 bases: TGTGGTGCAGCGGGCTACAATGAGCAGTTCTTC. V gene TRBV30 combines with J gene TRBJ2-1, with D perhaps matching TRBD2 (6 bases). Germline V gene data show CDR1 as GTSNPN and CDR2 as SVGIG (reference sequence). The CDR3 sequence is 11 residues long.

The CDR3 nucleotides are TGTGCCGCCGGGACACCAGGGTGGAGGGAGACCCAGTACTTC. It yields the protein CAAGTPGWRETQYF. The chain is built from TRBV25-1 and TRBJ2-5, with a possible D match to TRBD1 (6 bases). V was shortened by 11 bases and J by 5 bases, with 21 bases between the two germline ends. The CDR3 contains 14 residues. The V gene's germline CDR1 is MGHDK and CDR2 SYGVNS.

This chain links TRBV27 with TRBJ1-1; tentatively, D is TRBD1 (6 bases). The length of the CDR3 is 15 residues. With 7 bases removed from V and 0 bases from J, the gap between germline ends came to 15 bases. Germline loops: CDR1 MNHEY, CDR2 SMNVEV (reference sequence). The CDR3 nucleotides are TGTGCCAGCAAAGGGGGACGGTTGTTGAACACTGAAGCTTTCTTT. It encodes CASKGGRLLNTEAFF.

This clone was seen only a few times. V gene TRBV19 combines with J gene TRBJ2-1; D might be TRBD1 or TRBD2, each matching 5 bases. The CDR3 is 15 amino acids. CDR1 is LNHDA, CDR2 SQIVND, per germline (reference sequence). V was shortened by 7 bases and J by 4 bases, with 17 bases between the two germline ends. CDR3 sequence reads: CASTLKRGRYNEQFF. In DNA form, the CDR3 reads TGTGCCAGTACCCTCAAGAGGGGACGGTACAATGAGCAGTTCTTC. Full variable domain (outside the CDR3, taken from reference TRBV19 and TRBJ2-1): DGGITQSPKYLFRKEGQNVTLSCEQNLNHDAMYWYRQDPGQGLRLIYYSQIVNDFQKGDIAEGYSVSREKKESFPLTVTSAQKNPTAFYLCASTLKRGRYNEQFFGPGTRLTVL.

The chain's CDR3 is CAWSDGLLQYF. The CDR3, as DNA: TGTGCCTGGAGTGACGGACTGTTGCAGTACTTC. This rearrangement joins TRBV30 to TRBJ2-7; D is possibly TRBD2 (5 bases). This CDR3 has 11 amino acids. Per the germline V gene, CDR1 is GTSNPN and CDR2 is SVGIG (reference sequence). Trimming took off 1 base at V and 9 bases at J, with 10 bases between the two ends. The full variable domain, its missing parts supplied by reference TRBV30 and TRBJ2-7, is SQTIHQWPATLVQPVGSPLSLECTVEGTSNPNLYWYRQAAGRGLQLLFYSVGIGQISSEVPQNLSASRPQDRQFILSSKKLLLSDSGFYLCAWSDGLLQYFGPGTRLTVT.

The V and J genes are TRBV6-1 and TRBJ2-6, with a tentative D call TRBD1 (6 bases). CDR1 and CDR2 (germline): MNHNS, SASEGT. V lost 5 bases to trimming and J lost 0 bases, with 8 bases between them. The CDR3 consists of 15 residues. CDR3 coding DNA: TGTGCCAGCAGTCAGGGGAGCTCTGGGGCCAACGTCCTGACTTTC. Protein product: CASSQGSSGANVLTF.

The chain joins TRBV5-1 to TRBJ2-2; D call uncertain. CDR1 and CDR2 from the germline V gene are SGHRS and YFSETQ. V was pared by 4 bases and J by 0 bases, with 10 bases between. The CDR3 is made up of 15 amino acids. This CDR3 is CASSPLLANTGELFF. The CDR3, as DNA: TGCGCCAGCAGCCCCCTGTTAGCGAACACCGGGGAGCTGTTTTTT.

The J gene is TRBJ2-7, the V gene TRBV7-3; D gene uncertain. The germline CDR1 and CDR2 sequences are SGHTA and FQGTGA. The CDR3 has 13 amino acids. V lost 3 bases and J 0 bases, leaving 6 bases between the germline ends. CDR3 region: CASSFPNSYEQYF. CDR3 nucleotide sequence: TGTGCCAGCAGCTTTCCCAACTCCTACGAGCAGTACTTC.

CDR3 bases: TGTGCCAGCAGTTACTTAGGGAATAACCACAATGAGCAGTTCTTC. Its protein is CASSYLGNNHNEQFF. The gene calls are TRBV27 and TRBJ2-1; D remains ambiguous. CDR3 length equals 15 residues. Germline V lookup: CDR1 MNHEY, CDR2 SMNVEV (reference sequence). V shed 4 bases and J shed 5 bases, with 15 bases lying between them.

The rearrangement joins TRBV5-1 to TRBJ2-2, with D possibly TRBD2 on 5 matching bases. Per the germline V gene, CDR1 is SGHRS and CDR2 is YFSETQ. This CDR3 contains 15 residues. The ends were cut back, 4 bases at V and 4 bases at J, with 14 bases in the middle. This CDR3 is CASSDQGGRTGELFF. In DNA, the CDR3 is TGCGCCAGCAGCGATCAAGGAGGACGCACCGGGGAGCTGTTTTTT.

The V and J genes are TRBV6-5 and TRBJ2-1, with a weak D call TRBD1 (6 bases). The germline gives CDR1 MNHEY, CDR2 SVGAGI. Trimming cost V 4 bases and J 9 bases, with 19 bases left between them. The CDR3 extends over 15 amino acids. CDR3 sequence: CASSSLSQGGAEQFF. DNA of the CDR3: TGTGCCAGCAGTTCTCTCTCCCAAGGGGGTGCTGAGCAGTTCTTC.

V usage is TRBV6-5 and J usage is TRBJ2-5, with D perhaps matching TRBD2 (6 bases). The CDR3 contains 14 residues. CDR1 and CDR2 from the germline V gene are MNHEY and SVGAGI. With 6 bases removed from V and 6 bases from J, the gap between germline ends came to 17 bases. The CDR3: CASSPLGSQKTQYF. In nucleotides, the CDR3 is TGTGCCAGCAGCCCTCTCGGGAGTCAGAAGACCCAGTACTTC.

The chain links TRBV5-1 to TRBJ1-1; D gene uncertain. Per germline, CDR1 SGHRS and CDR2 YFSETQ. The length of the CDR3 is 13 residues. V lost 4 bases, J lost 8 bases, and 15 bases lay in between. The CDR3 loop is CASSPQWRWEAFF. The CDR3 DNA sequence: TGCGCCAGCAGCCCCCAATGGAGGTGGGAAGCTTTCTTT.

The chain is built from TRBV9 and TRBJ2-3; 8 nucleotides align to TRBD2. The germline CDR1 and CDR2 sequences are SGDLS and YYNGEE. J was trimmed by 1 base and V by 0 bases; bases with no gene match: 4. The CDR3 spans 16 residues. The CDR3 here is CASSVAGGLGTDTQYF. In DNA, the CDR3 is TGTGCCAGCAGCGTAGCGGGAGGGCTTGGCACAGATACGCAGTATTTT.

The chain combines TRBV28 with TRBJ2-7; D unresolved. From germline, CDR1 is MDHEN and CDR2 SYDVKM. This CDR3 spans 13 amino acids. V dropped 2 bases and J dropped 0 bases, with 5 bases sitting between them. In nucleotides, the CDR3 is TGTGCCAGCAGTTTAGACCTCTCCTACGAGCAGTACTTC. As protein: CASSLDLSYEQYF. Supplemented by reference TRBV28 and TRBJ2-7, the full variable domain reads DVKVTQSSRYLVKRTGEKVFLECVQDMDHENMFWYRQDPGLGLRLIYFSYDVKMKEKGDIPEGYSVSREKKERFSLILESASTNQTSMYLCASSLDLSYEQYFGPGTRLTVT.

The rearrangement links TRBV27 to TRBJ1-1, with D perhaps TRBD1 (5 bases). The CDR3 is 15 residues long. The V end was cut by 2 bases, the J end by 0 bases, with 10 bases between. CDR1 is MNHEY, CDR2 SMNVEV, per germline (reference sequence). The CDR3, as DNA: TGTGCCAGCAGTTTAGGAGGACACTTGAACACTGAAGCTTTCTTT. Translation: CASSLGGHLNTEAFF.

The V gene is TRBV4-2, the J gene TRBJ1-5; 9 bases are shared with TRBD1. CDR1 and CDR2 from the germline V gene are LGHNA and YNFKEQ. This CDR3 contains 18 residues. Trimming removed 4 bases from V and 2 bases from J; junction bases left unmatched: 12. The CDR3 reads CASSPTTGGYYRNQPQHF. In nucleotides, the CDR3 is TGTGCCAGCAGCCCTACCACAGGGGGCTACTATCGCAATCAGCCCCAGCATTTT.

The gene calls are TRBV5-1 and TRBJ1-3, with D possibly TRBD1 on 5 matching bases. Deletions cut 0 bases from V and 0 bases from J, with 16 bases between. Germline CDR1 SGHRS, CDR2 YFSETQ. This CDR3 spans 18 amino acids. The CDR3 region is CASSLAGPPLTSGNTIYF. The CDR3 DNA follows: TGCGCCAGCAGCTTGGCGGGGCCACCACTTACCTCTGGAAACACCATATATTTT.

The CDR3 protein is CASRKQGGGNTIYF. The CDR3, as DNA: TGTGCCAGCAGAAAACAGGGGGGCGGAAACACCATATATTTT. J is TRBJ1-3 and V is TRBV6-5; TRBD1 aligns across 8 bases. Germline CDR1 MNHEY, CDR2 SVGAGI. The V segment lost 6 bases and the J segment 4 bases; nucleotides outside the gene matches: 5. This CDR3 is built from 14 residues.

This chain connects TRBV14 to TRBJ2-2; 12 positions match TRBD2. From germline, CDR1 is SGHDN and CDR2 FVKESK. The ends lost 4 bases at V and 1 base at J; junction bases unmatched: 7. This CDR3 spans 18 amino acids. The CDR3 DNA reads as TGTGCCAGCAGCCGAGGGGGACTAGCGGGTTGGAACACCGGGGAGCTGTTTTTT. Translation gives CASSRGGLAGWNTGELFF.

The chain employs TRBV18 and TRBJ2-5; D is undetermined. The CDR3 is made up of 12 amino acids. Between the trimmed V and J ends, which lost 6 bases and 0 bases, there was a span of 5 bases. The germline V gene has CDR1 KGHSH and CDR2 LQKENI. Written as DNA, the CDR3 is TGTGCCAGCTCCCGGGACCAAGAGACCCAGTACTTC. Amino acid sequence: CASSRDQETQYF. The full variable domain, its missing parts supplied by reference TRBV18 and TRBJ2-5, is NAGVMQNPRHLVRRRGQEARLRCSPMKGHSHVYWYRQLPEEGLKFMVYLQKENIIDESGMPKERFSAEFPKEGPSILRIQQVVRGDSAAYFCASSRDQETQYFGPGTRLLVL.

The chain recombines TRBV7-9 with TRBJ1-1, with 9 bases matching TRBD1. V dropped 1 base and J dropped 5; count of bases not matched to a gene: 5. This CDR3 comprises 15 residues. In germline, CDR1 is SEHNR, CDR2 FQNEAQ (reference sequence). Here the CDR3 DNA reads TGTGCCAGCAGCTTAGGTGGACAGGGGAGGACTGAAGCTTTCTTT. This codes for CASSLGGQGRTEAFF.

CDR3 in amino acids: CASSRKGDGNTIYF. The CDR3 DNA reads as TGTGCCAGCAGCCGGAAGGGGGATGGAAACACCATATATTTT. The V and J genes are TRBV14 and TRBJ1-3, with D possibly being TRBD1 (6 bases). Germline V gives CDR1 SGHDN, CDR2 FVKESK. The CDR3 is 14 residues long. V was clipped by 4 bases and J by 3 bases, with 10 bases between them.

The chain recombines TRBV5-1 with TRBJ2-2; D may be TRBD2 (5 bases). This CDR3 region has 13 residues. CDR1 SGHRS and CDR2 YFSETQ come from the germline V gene. The V gene lost 4 bases and the J gene lost 9 bases, with 13 bases spanning the gap. CDR3 in DNA: TGCGCCAGCAGCCCCAGAGCGGATAGGGAGCTGTTTTTT. It specifies CASSPRADRELFF.

V usage is TRBV6-1 and J usage is TRBJ1-1, with D maybe TRBD1 (6 bases). Trimming stripped 7 bases from V and 2 bases from J, with 11 bases between. The CDR3 is 13 residues long. CDR1 and CDR2 (germline): MNHNS, SASEGT. In nucleotides, the CDR3 is TGTGCCAGCACCAGGGGTTTTAACACTGAAGCTTTCTTT. Translating gives CASTRGFNTEAFF.

This clone was counted once. The chain is built from TRBV10-3 and TRBJ2-1; 8 bases match TRBD2. Germline V gene data show CDR1 as ENHRY and CDR2 as SYGVKD. The length of the CDR3 is 17 residues. J gave up 4 bases and V 6 bases, and 14 bases lay outside the gene matches. CDR3 loop: CAIRKTTGTSVYNEQFF. CDR3 coding DNA: TGTGCCATCAGAAAAACAACCGGGACTAGTGTGTACAATGAGCAGTTCTTC.